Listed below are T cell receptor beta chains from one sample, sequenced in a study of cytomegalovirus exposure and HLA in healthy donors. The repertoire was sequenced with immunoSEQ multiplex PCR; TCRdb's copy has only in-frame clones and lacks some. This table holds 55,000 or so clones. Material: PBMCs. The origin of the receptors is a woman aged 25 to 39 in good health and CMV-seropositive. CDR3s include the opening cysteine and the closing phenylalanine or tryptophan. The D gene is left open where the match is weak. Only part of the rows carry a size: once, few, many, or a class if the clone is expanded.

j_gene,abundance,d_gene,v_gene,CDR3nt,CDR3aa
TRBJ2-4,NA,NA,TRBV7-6,TGTGCCAGCAGCTTGGACAGACAAAACATTCAGTACTTC,CASSLDRQNIQYF
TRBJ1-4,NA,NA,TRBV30,TGTGCCTGGAGTGCTCGTCGTAATGAAAAACTGTTTTTT,CAWSARRNEKLFF
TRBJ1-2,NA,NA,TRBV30,TGTGCCTGGATTTCCCGGACTGTAGGTGGCTACACCTTC,CAWISRTVGGYTF
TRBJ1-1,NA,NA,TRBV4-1,TGCGCCAGCAGTATGGGAGGGGGTGAAGCTTTCTTT,CASSMGGGEAFF
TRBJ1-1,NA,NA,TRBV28,TGTGCCAGCAGCCCCACCGGTGGGGAATCCGGGGGAGCTTTCTTT,CASSPTGGESGGAFF
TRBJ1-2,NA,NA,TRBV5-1,TGCGCCAGCAGCTTGGAGGCAGCCGCGAGGCAAGGCTACACCTTC,CASSLEAAARQGYTF
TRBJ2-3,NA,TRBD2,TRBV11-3,TGTGCCACCTCACTAGCGCTAAGCACAGATACGCAGTATTTT,CATSLALSTDTQYF
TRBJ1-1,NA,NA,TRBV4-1,TGCGCCAGCAGCCGAAGATCAGAGGGCACTGAAGCTTTCTTT,CASSRRSEGTEAFF
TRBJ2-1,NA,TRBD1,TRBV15,TGTGCCACCAGCAGAGGAGTAGTTTGGGACAGCTACAATGAGCAGTTCTTC,CATSRGVVWDSYNEQFF
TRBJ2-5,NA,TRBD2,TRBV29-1,TGCAGGACTAGCGGACCAGAAGAGACCCAGTACTTC,CRTSGPEETQYF
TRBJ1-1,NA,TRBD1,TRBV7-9,TGTGCCAGCAGCTTGGGCGGGACAGGGTTGAACACTGAAGCTTTCTTT,CASSLGGTGLNTEAFF
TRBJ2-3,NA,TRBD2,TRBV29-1,TGCAGCGTTGATGGCGGGGGAAGCACAGATACGCAGTATTTT,CSVDGGGSTDTQYF
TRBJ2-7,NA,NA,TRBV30,TGTGCCTGGAGTGTTCTTTACGAGCAGTACTTC,CAWSVLYEQYF
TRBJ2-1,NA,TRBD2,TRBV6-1,TGTGCCAGCAGTGTTGTAGCGGGGGTTTGGGATGAGCAGTTCTTC,CASSVVAGVWDEQFF
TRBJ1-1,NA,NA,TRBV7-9,TGTGCCAGCAGCTTAGTCGGTAACACTGAAGCTTTCTTT,CASSLVGNTEAFF
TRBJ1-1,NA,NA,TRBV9,TGTGCCAGCAGCGTAGCTGACACTGAAGCTTTCTTT,CASSVADTEAFF
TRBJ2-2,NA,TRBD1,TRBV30,TGTGCCTGGAGTGTACTCACAGGGGGCATCGGGGAGCTGTTTTTT,CAWSVLTGGIGELFF
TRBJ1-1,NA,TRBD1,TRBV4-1,TGCGCCAGCAGCCGAGGGACAGGGGAGAGGAAAGCTTTCTTT,CASSRGTGERKAFF
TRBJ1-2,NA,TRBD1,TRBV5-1,TGCGCCAGCAGCGAGGGACAGAACTATGGCTACACCTTC,CASSEGQNYGYTF
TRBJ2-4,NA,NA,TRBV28,TGTGCCACCAGGCTCCGACAGCAAAACATTCAGTACTTC,CATRLRQQNIQYF
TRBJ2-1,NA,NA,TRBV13,TGTGCCAGCAGCCCCGGCTCGGGGAGCTCCTACAATGAGCAGTTCTTC,CASSPGSGSSYNEQFF
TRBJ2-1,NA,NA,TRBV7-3,TGTGCCAGCAGCTTATCGTCGTACAATGAGCAGTTCTTC,CASSLSSYNEQFF
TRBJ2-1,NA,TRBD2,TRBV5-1,TGCGCCAGCAGCTCATCCCCGGGACTAGCGCGGAACGACAATGAGCAGTTCTTC,CASSSSPGLARNDNEQFF
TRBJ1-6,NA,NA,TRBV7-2,TGTGCCAGCAGCCCCAGTAGGGGTTGGAATTCACCCCTCCACTTT,CASSPSRGWNSPLHF
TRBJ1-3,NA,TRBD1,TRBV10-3,TGTGCCACCTTACGCCTGCTCGTTGGACAGGGATTTCGACACACCATATATTTT,CATLRLLVGQGFRHTIYF
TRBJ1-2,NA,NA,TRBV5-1,TGCGCCAGCAGGGGGGCTCGGTCCTATGGCTACACCTTC,CASRGARSYGYTF
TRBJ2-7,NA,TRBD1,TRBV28,TGTGCCAGCATTAATTGGACAGGGGGCCCCGAGGAGCAGTACTTC,CASINWTGGPEEQYF
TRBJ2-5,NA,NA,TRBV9,TGTGCCAGCAGCCTTCGAGCGGGCCAAGAGACCCAGTACTTC,CASSLRAGQETQYF
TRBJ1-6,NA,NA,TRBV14,TGTGCCAGCAGCTACAGTACTGGCTATAATTCACCCCTCCACTTT,CASSYSTGYNSPLHF
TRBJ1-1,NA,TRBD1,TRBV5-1,TGCGCCAGCAGCTTCATTATGACAGGGAAGAACACTGAAGCTTTCTTT,CASSFIMTGKNTEAFF
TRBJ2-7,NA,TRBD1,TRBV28,TGTGCCAGCAGCCATACGACAGGGGGCATCGAGCAGTACTTC,CASSHTTGGIEQYF
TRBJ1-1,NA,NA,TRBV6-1,TGTGCCAGCAGTGAAGGGGGGGGCAACACTGAAGCTTTCTTT,CASSEGGGNTEAFF
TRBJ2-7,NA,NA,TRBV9,TGTGCCAGCAGCCTTAGCCCCGGGATTGATGACGAGCAGTACTTC,CASSLSPGIDDEQYF
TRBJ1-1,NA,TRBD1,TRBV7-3,TGTGCCAGCAGCCTACAGGGGGACACTGAAGCTTTCTTT,CASSLQGDTEAFF
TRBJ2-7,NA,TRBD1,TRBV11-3,TGTGCCAGCAGCTTGGTGGACAGGGCCTACGAGCAGTACTTC,CASSLVDRAYEQYF
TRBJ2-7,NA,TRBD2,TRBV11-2,TGTGCCAGCAGCCGACTAGCGGGGGGGAGGAGCTCCTACGAGCAGTACTTC,CASSRLAGGRSSYEQYF
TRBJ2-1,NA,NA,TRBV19,TGTGCCAGTAGTAAGGCGCCGGAGCGCCCGATTCAGTTCTTC,CASSKAPERPIQFF
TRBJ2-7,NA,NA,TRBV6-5,TGTGCCACCATGTACGGGTACGAGCAGTACTTC,CATMYGYEQYF
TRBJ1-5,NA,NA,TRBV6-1,TGTGCCAGCAGGTACCCCGGCGGGAAGCAGCCCCAGCATTTT,CASRYPGGKQPQHF
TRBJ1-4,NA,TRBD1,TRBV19,TGTGCCAGTAGCCCGGGACAGGGGCCAACTAATGAAAAACTGTTTTTT,CASSPGQGPTNEKLFF
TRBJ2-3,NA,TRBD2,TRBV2,TGTGCCAGCAGCGAACTAGCGGGGGGAATCACAGATACGCAGTATTTT,CASSELAGGITDTQYF
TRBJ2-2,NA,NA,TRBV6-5,TGTGCCAGCAGTTACGGGTTGGCGGCCGGGGAGCTGTTTTTT,CASSYGLAAGELFF
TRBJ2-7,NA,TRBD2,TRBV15,TGTGCCACCAGCAGAGATCTCGGGTCTAGCGGGGGGGATTACGAGCAGTACTTC,CATSRDLGSSGGDYEQYF
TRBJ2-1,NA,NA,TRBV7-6,TGTGCCAGCAGCTTGGGGCTTCCCGGTGCCTACAATGAGCAGTTCTTC,CASSLGLPGAYNEQFF
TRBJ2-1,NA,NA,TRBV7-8,TGTGCCAGCAGCTTGAGCTACAATGAGCAGTTCTTC,CASSLSYNEQFF
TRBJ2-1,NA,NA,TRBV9,TGTGCCAGCAGCTCCCGATGGCGGAATGAGCAGTTCTTC,CASSSRWRNEQFF
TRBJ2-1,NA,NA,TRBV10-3,TGTGCCATCAGTGAGTCTGCGGGATATAGGAGTGAGCAGTTCTTC,CAISESAGYRSEQFF
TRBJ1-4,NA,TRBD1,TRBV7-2,TGTGCCAGCGGGGCGGGACAGGGTCTTGAAAAACTGTTTTTT,CASGAGQGLEKLFF
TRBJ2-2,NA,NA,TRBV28,TGTGCCAGCAGTAAAATCATAACTCAGGCCGGGGAGCTGTTTTTT,CASSKIITQAGELFF
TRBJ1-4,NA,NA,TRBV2,TGTGCCAGCAAGAGGGGGGGGAATGAAAAACTGTTTTTT,CASKRGGNEKLFF
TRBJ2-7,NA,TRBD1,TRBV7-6,TGTGCCAGCAGCAGGGGGGCGACAGGGGGCGCCGGGCAGTACTTC,CASSRGATGGAGQYF
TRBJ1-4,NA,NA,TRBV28,TGTGCCAGCAGTTTCATCTTTCAGGACAGACTTAATGAAAAACTGTTTTTT,CASSFIFQDRLNEKLFF
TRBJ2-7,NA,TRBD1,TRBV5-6,TGTGCCAGCAGCTTTGGGACAGGCGTCTCCTACGAGCAGTACTTC,CASSFGTGVSYEQYF
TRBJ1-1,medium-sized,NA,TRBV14,TGTGCCAGCAGCCAACTCCTTGCAGGGAGGACTGAAGCTTTCTTT,CASSQLLAGRTEAFF
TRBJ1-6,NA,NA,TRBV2,TGTGCCAGCAGTGTCCTCCAGGGGCCCTCCGGTAGGACCCTCCACTTT,CASSVLQGPSGRTLHF
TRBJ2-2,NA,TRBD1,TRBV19,TGTGCCAGTAGTAGGGCAGGGGGCGCCGACACCGGGGAGCTGTTTTTT,CASSRAGGADTGELFF
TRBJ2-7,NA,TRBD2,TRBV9,TGTGCCAGCAGCGCAACTCCGGGACTAGCGGGAGTAAGCTACGAGCAGTACTTC,CASSATPGLAGVSYEQYF
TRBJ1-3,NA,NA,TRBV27,TGTGCCAGCCCAGGGGACTCTGGAAACACCATATATTTT,CASPGDSGNTIYF
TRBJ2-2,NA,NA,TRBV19,TGTGCCAGTAGTATACTGGCGGCGACCGGGGAGCTGTTTTTT,CASSILAATGELFF